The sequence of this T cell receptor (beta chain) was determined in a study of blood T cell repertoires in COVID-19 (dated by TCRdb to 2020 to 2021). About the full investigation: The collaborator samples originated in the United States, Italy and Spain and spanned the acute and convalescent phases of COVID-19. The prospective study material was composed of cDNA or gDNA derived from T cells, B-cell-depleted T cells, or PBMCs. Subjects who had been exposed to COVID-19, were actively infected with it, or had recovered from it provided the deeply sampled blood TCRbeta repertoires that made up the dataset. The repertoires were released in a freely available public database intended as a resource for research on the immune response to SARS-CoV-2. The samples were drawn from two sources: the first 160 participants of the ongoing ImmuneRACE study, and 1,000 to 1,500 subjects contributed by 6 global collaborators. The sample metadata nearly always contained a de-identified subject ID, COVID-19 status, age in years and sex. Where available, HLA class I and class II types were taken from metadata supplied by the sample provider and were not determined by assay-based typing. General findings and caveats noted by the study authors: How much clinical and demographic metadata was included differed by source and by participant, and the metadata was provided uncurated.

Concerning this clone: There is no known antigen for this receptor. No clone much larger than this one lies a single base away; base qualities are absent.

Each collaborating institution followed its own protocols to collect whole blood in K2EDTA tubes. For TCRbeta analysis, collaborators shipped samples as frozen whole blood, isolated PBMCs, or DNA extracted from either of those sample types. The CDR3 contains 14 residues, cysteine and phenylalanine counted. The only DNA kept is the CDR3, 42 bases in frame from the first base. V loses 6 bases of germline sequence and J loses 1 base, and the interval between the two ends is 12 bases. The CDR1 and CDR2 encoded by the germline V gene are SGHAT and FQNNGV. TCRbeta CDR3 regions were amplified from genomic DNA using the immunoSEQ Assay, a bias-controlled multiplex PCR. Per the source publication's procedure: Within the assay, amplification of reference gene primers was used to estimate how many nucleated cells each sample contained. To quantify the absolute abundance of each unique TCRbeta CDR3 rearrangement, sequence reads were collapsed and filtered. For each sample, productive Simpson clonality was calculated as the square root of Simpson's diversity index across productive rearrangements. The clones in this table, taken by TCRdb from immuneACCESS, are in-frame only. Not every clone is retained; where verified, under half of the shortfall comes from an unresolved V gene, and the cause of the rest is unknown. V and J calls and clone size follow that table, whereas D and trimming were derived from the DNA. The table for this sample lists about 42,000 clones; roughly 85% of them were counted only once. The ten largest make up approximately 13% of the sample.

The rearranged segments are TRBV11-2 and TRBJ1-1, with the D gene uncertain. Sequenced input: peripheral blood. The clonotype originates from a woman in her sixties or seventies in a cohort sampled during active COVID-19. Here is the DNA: TGTGCCAGCAGACCACACGGGTGGAACACTGAAGCTTTCTTT. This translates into CASRPHGWNTEAFF. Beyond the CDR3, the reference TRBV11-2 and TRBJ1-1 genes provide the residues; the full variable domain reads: EAGVAQSPRYKIIEKRQSVAFWCNPISGHATLYWYQQILGQGPKLLIQFQNNGVVDDSQLPKDRFSAERLKGVDSTLKIQPAKLEDSAVYLCASRPHGWNTEAFFGQGTRLTVV.